Each of the 18 T cell receptor beta chains below was sequenced from the same sample in a study of T cell changes during pregnancy in multiple sclerosis. Libraries were prepared by immunoSEQ multiplex PCR; TCRdb keeps only in-frame clonotypes and omits some of them. The sample consists of 130,000 or so clones, roughly 92% of them appearing once. The specimen comprised peripheral blood, sampled before pregnancy. Source of these receptors: a female donor with multiple sclerosis, enrolled in a pregnancy study.

This clone has just one count. This chain joins TRBV10-3 and TRBJ2-1; TRBD2 aligns across 9 bases. Trimming took 10 bases from V and 3 from J; bases not matched to a gene: 4. Germline CDR1 ENHRY, CDR2 SYGVKD. The CDR3 sequence is 13 residues long. For the CDR3, the DNA is TGTGCCACCCGACTAGCGGACTACAATGAGCAGTTCTTC. It codes for CATRLADYNEQFF.

This chain connects TRBV4-1 to TRBJ2-7, with D perhaps TRBD2 (5 bases). The CDR3 extends over 13 amino acids. Germline V lookup: CDR1 MGHRA, CDR2 YSYEKL. V lost 1 base and J lost 5, with 9 bases in between. The CDR3 is CASSQVRGDEQYF. The CDR3 DNA follows: TGCGCCAGCAGCCAAGTTCGGGGAGACGAGCAGTACTTC.

This sequence joins TRBV9 and TRBJ2-3, with 7 positions matching TRBD2. Germline V gene data show CDR1 as SGDLS and CDR2 as YYNGEE. This CDR3 region has 13 residues. The ends lost 4 bases at V and 6 bases at J; junction bases unmatched: 5. The CDR3 loop reads CASSPTGGDTQYF. CDR3 DNA: TGTGCCAGCAGCCCAACCGGGGGGGATACGCAGTATTTT.

The rearrangement joins TRBV7-2 to TRBJ2-1; D perhaps matches TRBD2 (5 bases). Germline assignment: CDR1 SGHTA and CDR2 FQGNSA. The CDR3 is made up of 14 amino acids. Trimming pared 5 bases from V and 3 bases from J, leaving 11 bases between. This chain's CDR3 is CASSAPGIYNEQFF. As DNA, the CDR3 is TGTGCCAGCAGCGCCCCCGGGATCTACAATGAGCAGTTCTTC.

The chain joins TRBV5-1 to TRBJ2-5; 11 bases are shared with TRBD1. Per germline, CDR1 SGHRS and CDR2 YFSETQ. The CDR3 has 16 residues. Trimming took 0 bases from V and 5 from J; bases not matched to a gene: 6. CDR3 sequence: CASSLASGTGGETQYF. The CDR3 DNA reads as TGCGCCAGCAGCTTGGCTTCTGGGACAGGGGGGGAGACCCAGTACTTC.

The chain recombines TRBV6-1 with TRBJ2-5, with 7 bases fitting TRBD2. With V trimmed by 5 bases and J by 3 bases, 6 bases remained unmatched. This CDR3 region has 14 residues. The germline CDR1 and CDR2 sequences are MNHNS and SASEGT. The CDR3 bases are TGTGCCAGCAGTACCCAAGCGGGGAAAGAGACCCAGTACTTC. Residues: CASSTQAGKETQYF.

The chain recombines TRBV2 with TRBJ1-5, with TRBD1 matching over 9 bases. Unmatched junction bases numbered 6, after V lost 2 bases and J lost 7 bases. Germline V CDR1 and CDR2: SNHLY, FYNNEI. There are 15 residues in the CDR3. CDR3 in amino acids: CASSEMGQGHQPQHF. CDR3 bases: TGTGCCAGCAGTGAAATGGGACAGGGACACCAGCCCCAGCATTTT.

The V gene is TRBV27, the J gene TRBJ1-3; 11 bases match TRBD1. The CDR3 contains 16 residues. Germline V gene sequence: CDR1 MNHEY, CDR2 SMNVEV (reference sequence). The V and J ends lost 6 bases and 2 bases, in that order; junction bases with no gene match: 6. In nucleotides, the CDR3 is TGTGCCAGCAGCACCATGGGACAGGGGGCTGGAAACACCATATATTTT. Protein product: CASSTMGQGAGNTIYF.

The gene calls are TRBV6-6 and TRBJ1-2, with D possibly matching TRBD1 (6 bases). The CDR3 contains 13 residues. Trimming shortened V by 6 bases and J by 4 bases, and 12 bases separated the two germline ends. The V gene's germline CDR1 is MNHNY and CDR2 SVGAGI (reference sequence). The CDR3 spells CASSRLGGYGYTF. Here the CDR3 DNA reads TGTGCCAGCAGCCGGCTAGGGGGCTATGGCTACACCTTC.

CDR3 loop: CASSLARDKSAELFF. CDR3 DNA: TGCGCCAGCAGCTTGGCCCGGGACAAATCAGCGGAGCTGTTTTTT. This sequence joins TRBV5-1 and TRBJ2-2, with D perhaps TRBD1 (6 bases). The germline gives CDR1 SGHRS, CDR2 YFSETQ. CDR3 size: 15 residues. V was pared by 0 bases and J by 10 bases, with 16 bases between.

In its sample, this clone was seen once. CDR3 bases: TGTGCCAGCAGCTTCGGGTCAGGGGGCACCGGGGAGCTGTTTTTT. Its translation: CASSFGSGGTGELFF. The genes are TRBV5-6 and TRBJ2-2; 7 positions agree with TRBD1. The ends lost 2 bases at V and 4 bases at J; junction bases unmatched: 5. The CDR3 has 15 amino acids. CDR1 SGHDT and CDR2 YYEEEE come from the germline V gene.

The CDR3 here is CASSIFGVSGNTIYF. As DNA, the CDR3 is TGTGCCAGTAGTATCTTCGGGGTTTCTGGAAACACCATATATTTT. The chain is built from TRBV19 and TRBJ1-3; D remains ambiguous. Germline V gene lookup returns CDR1 LNHDA and CDR2 SQIVND (reference sequence). V was shortened by 3 bases and J by 1 base, with 10 bases between the two germline ends. This CDR3 is 15 amino acids long.

V is TRBV5-4 and J is TRBJ2-3, with D perhaps TRBD2 (6 bases). The length of the CDR3 is 14 residues. Germline CDR1 reads SGHNT; CDR2 reads YYREEE (reference sequence). V lost 1 base, J lost 6 bases, and 12 bases lay in between. The CDR3 loop reads CASSLRGGLDTQYF. The CDR3 nucleotides read TGTGCCAGCAGCTTGAGGGGAGGCTTGGATACGCAGTATTTT.

The chain is built from TRBV30 and TRBJ2-7, with TRBD1 matching 8 bases. V lost 2 bases, J lost 2 bases, and 8 bases stayed unmatched. CDR3 length equals 15 residues. Germline V gene lookup returns CDR1 GTSNPN and CDR2 SVGIG (reference sequence). The CDR3, as DNA: TGTGCCTGGAGTACTGGACAGGGAAGGGCCTACGAGCAGTACTTC. This translates into CAWSTGQGRAYEQYF. Supplemented by reference TRBV30 and TRBJ2-7, the full variable domain reads SQTIHQWPATLVQPVGSPLSLECTVEGTSNPNLYWYRQAAGRGLQLLFYSVGIGQISSEVPQNLSASRPQDRQFILSSKKLLLSDSGFYLCAWSTGQGRAYEQYFGPGTRLTVT.

The chain is built from TRBV5-1 and TRBJ2-5, with D perhaps matching TRBD1 (7 bases). The CDR3 consists of 16 residues. With 0 bases removed from V and 5 bases from J, the gap between germline ends came to 17 bases. Germline-derived CDR1 and CDR2 are SGHRS and YFSETQ. Here the CDR3 reads CASSLGDLTGMETQYF. For the CDR3, the DNA is TGCGCCAGCAGCTTGGGGGACTTGACAGGGATGGAGACCCAGTACTTC.

This chain connects TRBV5-1 to TRBJ1-1, with a tentative D call TRBD1 (6 bases). Trimming cost V 4 bases and J 5 bases, with 18 bases left between them. The CDR3 runs to 15 residues. CDR1 is SGHRS, CDR2 YFSETQ, per germline. CDR3 DNA sequence: TGCGCCAGCAGCCAACGACAGGCTAGCGGGACTGAAGCTTTCTTT. It specifies CASSQRQASGTEAFF. The full variable domain, in which reference TRBV5-1 and TRBJ1-1 provide the parts outside the CDR3, is KAGVTQTPRYLIKTRGQQVTLSCSPISGHRSVSWYQQTPGQGLQFLFEYFSETQRNKGNFPGRFSGRQFSNSRSEMNVSTLELGDSALYLCASSQRQASGTEAFFGQGTRLTVV.

The CDR3 nucleotides are TGCGCCAGCAGCTTGGAAGGGGGACTAACAGATACGCAGTATTTT. It specifies CASSLEGGLTDTQYF. The rearrangement joins TRBV5-1 to TRBJ2-3; tentatively, D is TRBD2 (7 bases). The CDR3 loop spans 15 amino acids. V gave up 0 bases and J gave up 3 bases, with 11 bases separating them. Germline V CDR1 and CDR2: SGHRS, YFSETQ.

V and J are TRBV5-1 and TRBJ1-5; tentative D call: TRBD1 (5 bases). Trimming shortened V by 4 bases and J by 3 bases, and 8 bases separated the two germline ends. From germline, CDR1 is SGHRS and CDR2 YFSETQ. The CDR3 is 13 amino acids. Here the CDR3 DNA reads TGCGCCAGCAGCGTCAGGGTCAATCAGCCCCAGCATTTT. Its protein product is CASSVRVNQPQHF.